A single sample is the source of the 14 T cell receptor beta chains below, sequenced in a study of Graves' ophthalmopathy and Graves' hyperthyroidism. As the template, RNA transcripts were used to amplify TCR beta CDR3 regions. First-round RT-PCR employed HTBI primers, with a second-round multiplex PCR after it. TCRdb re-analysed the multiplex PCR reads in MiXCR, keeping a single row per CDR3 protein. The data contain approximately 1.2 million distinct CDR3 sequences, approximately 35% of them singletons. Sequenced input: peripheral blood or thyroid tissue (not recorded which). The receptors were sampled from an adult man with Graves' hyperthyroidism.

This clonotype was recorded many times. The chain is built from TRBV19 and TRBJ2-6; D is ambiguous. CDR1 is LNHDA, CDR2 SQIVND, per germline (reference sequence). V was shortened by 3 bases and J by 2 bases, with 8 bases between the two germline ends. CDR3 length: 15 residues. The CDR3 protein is CASSMLVAGANVLTF. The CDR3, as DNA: TGTGCCAGTAGTATGTTGGTGGCTGGGGCCAACGTCCTGACTTTC.

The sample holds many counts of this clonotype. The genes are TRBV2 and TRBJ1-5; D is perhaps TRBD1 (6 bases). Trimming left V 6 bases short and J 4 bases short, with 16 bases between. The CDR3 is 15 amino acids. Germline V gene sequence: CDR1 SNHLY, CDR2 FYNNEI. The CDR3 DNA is TGTGCCAGCAGGGCCGGGACCCAGGGGAATCAGCCCCAGCATTTT. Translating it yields CASRAGTQGNQPQHF.

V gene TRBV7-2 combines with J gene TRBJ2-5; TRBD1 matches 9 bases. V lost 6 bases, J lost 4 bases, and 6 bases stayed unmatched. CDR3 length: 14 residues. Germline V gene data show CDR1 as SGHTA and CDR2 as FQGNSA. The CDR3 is CASRRTGEPETQYF. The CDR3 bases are TGTGCCAGCAGGAGGACAGGGGAACCAGAGACCCAGTACTTC.

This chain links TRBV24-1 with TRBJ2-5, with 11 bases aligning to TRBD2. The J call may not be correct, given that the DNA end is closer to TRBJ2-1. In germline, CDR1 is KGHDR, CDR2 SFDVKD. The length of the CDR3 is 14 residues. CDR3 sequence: CATRGLAERNEQFF. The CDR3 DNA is TGTGCCACCAGGGGACTAGCGGAAAGGAATGAGCAGTTCTTC.

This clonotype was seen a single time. CDR3 bases: TGCAGCAGTCCCCCCACAGGTTACGAGCAGTACTTC. Protein sequence: CSSPPTGYEQYF. The chain uses TRBV29-1 and TRBJ2-7, with a possible D match to TRBD1 (5 bases). CDR3 length equals 12 residues. Germline V gives CDR1 SQVTM, CDR2 ANQGSEA. Trimming took off 8 bases at V and 4 bases at J, with 15 bases between the two ends.

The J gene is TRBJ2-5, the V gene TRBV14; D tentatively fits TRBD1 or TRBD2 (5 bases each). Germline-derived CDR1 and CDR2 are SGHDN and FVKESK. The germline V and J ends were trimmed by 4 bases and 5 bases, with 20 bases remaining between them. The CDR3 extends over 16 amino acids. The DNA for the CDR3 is TGTGCCAGCAGCCGAAGGGAACAGGAGAGAGGGGAGACCCAGTACTTC. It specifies CASSRREQERGETQYF.

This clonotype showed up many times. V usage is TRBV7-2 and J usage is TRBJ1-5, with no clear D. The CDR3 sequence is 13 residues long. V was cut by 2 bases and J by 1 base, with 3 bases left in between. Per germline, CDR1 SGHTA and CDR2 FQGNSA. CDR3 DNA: TGTGCCAGCAGCTTAATCAGCAATCAGCCCCAGCATTTT. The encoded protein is CASSLISNQPQHF.

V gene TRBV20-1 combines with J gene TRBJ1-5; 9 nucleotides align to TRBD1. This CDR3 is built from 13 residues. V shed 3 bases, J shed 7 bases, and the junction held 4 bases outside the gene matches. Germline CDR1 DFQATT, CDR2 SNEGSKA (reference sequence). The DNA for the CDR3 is TGCAGTGCTAGGAGGACAGGGGAGCAGCCCCAGCATTTT. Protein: CSARRTGEQPQHF.

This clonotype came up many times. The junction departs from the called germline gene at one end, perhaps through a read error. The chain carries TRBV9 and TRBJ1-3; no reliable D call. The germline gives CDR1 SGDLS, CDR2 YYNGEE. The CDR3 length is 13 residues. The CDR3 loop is CASSPRGGSTIYF. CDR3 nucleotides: TGTGCCAGCAGCCCCCGTGGTGGAAGCACCATATATTTT.

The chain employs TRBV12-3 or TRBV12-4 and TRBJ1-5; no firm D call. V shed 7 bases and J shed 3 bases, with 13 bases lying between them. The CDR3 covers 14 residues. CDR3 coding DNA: TGTGCCAGCAATCCCCGACGTCCCAATCAGCCCCAGCATTTT. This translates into CASNPRRPNQPQHF.

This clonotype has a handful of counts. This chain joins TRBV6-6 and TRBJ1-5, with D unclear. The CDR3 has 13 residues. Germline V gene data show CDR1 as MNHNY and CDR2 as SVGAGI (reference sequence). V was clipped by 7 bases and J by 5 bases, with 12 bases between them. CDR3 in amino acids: CASNNGVHQPQHF. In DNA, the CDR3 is TGTGCCAGCAATAACGGGGTTCATCAGCCCCAGCATTTT.

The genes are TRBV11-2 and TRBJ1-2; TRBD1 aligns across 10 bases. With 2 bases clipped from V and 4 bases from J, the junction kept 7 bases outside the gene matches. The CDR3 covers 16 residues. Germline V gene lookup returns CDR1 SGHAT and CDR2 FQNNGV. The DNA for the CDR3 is TGTGCCAGCAGCTTAAGGGGACAGGGGCGTCCCTATGGCTACACCTTC. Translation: CASSLRGQGRPYGYTF.

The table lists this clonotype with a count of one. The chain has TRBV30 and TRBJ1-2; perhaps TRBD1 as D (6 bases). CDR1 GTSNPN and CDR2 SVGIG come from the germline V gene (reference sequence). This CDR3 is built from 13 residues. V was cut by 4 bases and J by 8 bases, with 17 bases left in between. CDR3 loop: CAWNPEGESGYTF. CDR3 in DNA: TGTGCCTGGAATCCAGAGGGGGAGAGCGGCTACACCTTC.

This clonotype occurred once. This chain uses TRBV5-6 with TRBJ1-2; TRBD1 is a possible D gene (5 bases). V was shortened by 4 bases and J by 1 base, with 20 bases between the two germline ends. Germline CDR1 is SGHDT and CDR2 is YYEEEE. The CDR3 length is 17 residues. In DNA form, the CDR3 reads TGTGCCAGCAGCCCAGAAACGACAGTCGGGGTTAACTATGGCTACACCTTC. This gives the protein CASSPETTVGVNYGYTF. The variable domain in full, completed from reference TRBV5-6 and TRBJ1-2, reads DAGVTQSPTHLIKTRGQQVTLRCSPKSGHDTVSWYQQALGQGPQFIFQYYEEEERQRGNFPDRFSGHQFPNYSSELNVNALLLGDSALYLCASSPETTVGVNYGYTFGSGTRLTVV.